These T cell receptor beta chains were read from a single sample in a study of early T cells in non-severe SARS-CoV-2 infection. TCRdb independently ran MiXCR on the 5' RACE reads; one entry per CDR3 protein. The top ten clones hold about 10% of a sample with under 70,000 distinct CDR3 sequences, around 13% of them seen once. The specimen was whole blood, collected at baseline. These receptors came from an adult who was a healthcare worker with PCR-confirmed SARS-CoV-2 infection or an uninfected control (not recorded which). Each CDR3 is given with its conserved first and last residue. Each record gives: V gene, D gene, J gene, clone size, CDR3 protein, CDR3 DNA. The D gene is left open where the match is weak. Part of the rows lack a size; the others show once, few, many or a class for expanded clones.

>TRBV7-3|TRBD2|TRBJ2-3|NA
CASSLTSGLAGSTDTQYF
TGTGCCAGCAGCTTAACCTCCGGACTAGCGGGCAGCACAGATACGCAGTATTTT
>TRBV6-5|NA|TRBJ2-2|few
CASSRDWGGELFF
TGTGCCAGCAGCCGGGACTGGGGCGGGGAGCTGTTTTTT
>TRBV7-9|NA|TRBJ1-2|few
CASSSDGLPYRYTF
TGTGCCAGCAGCTCTGACGGGCTTCCCTATCGCTACACCTTC
>TRBV11-1|TRBD2|TRBJ2-5|NA
CASTREGETQYF
TGTGCCAGCACGAGGGAGGGAGAGACCCAGTACTTC
>TRBV2|NA|TRBJ2-2|NA
CASTRERSTGELFF
TGTGCCAGCACCCGGGAAAGGAGCACCGGGGAGCTGTTTTTT
>TRBV7-3|NA|TRBJ2-4|NA
CASSLQGTAKNIQYF
TGTGCCAGCAGCTTACAGGGGACAGCCAAAAACATTCAGTACTTC
>TRBV15|NA|TRBJ2-5|few
CATSRDGIPGVETQYF
TGTGCCACCAGCAGAGATGGTATCCCGGGCGTTGAGACCCAGTACTTC
>TRBV12-3/TRBV12-4|NA|TRBJ1-3|NA
CASSLAGPPSGNTIYF
TGTGCCAGCAGTTTAGCGGGGCCTCCCTCTGGAAACACCATATATTTT
>TRBV12-3/TRBV12-4|NA|TRBJ2-6|NA
CASSQGSGANVLTF
TGTGCCAGCAGCCAGGGTTCTGGGGCCAACGTCCTGACTTTC
>TRBV20-1|TRBD2|TRBJ2-1|few
CSASPAGEYNEQFF
TGCAGTGCTAGCCCAGCGGGGGAGTACAATGAGCAGTTCTTC
>TRBV11-3|TRBD2|TRBJ2-3|NA
CASTPLAGGIDTQYF
TGTGCCAGCACCCCACTAGCGGGAGGGATTGATACGCAGTATTTT